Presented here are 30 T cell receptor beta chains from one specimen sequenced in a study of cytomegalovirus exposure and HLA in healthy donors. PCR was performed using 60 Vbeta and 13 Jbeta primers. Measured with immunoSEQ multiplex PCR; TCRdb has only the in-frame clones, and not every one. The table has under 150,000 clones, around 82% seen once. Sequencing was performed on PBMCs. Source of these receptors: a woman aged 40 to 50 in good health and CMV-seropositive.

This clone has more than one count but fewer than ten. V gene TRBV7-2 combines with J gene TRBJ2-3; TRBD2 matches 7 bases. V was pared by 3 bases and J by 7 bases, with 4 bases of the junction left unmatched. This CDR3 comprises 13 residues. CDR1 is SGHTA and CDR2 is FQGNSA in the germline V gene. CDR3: CASSLGGENTQYF. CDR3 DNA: TGTGCCAGCAGCTTGGGAGGGGAGAATACGCAGTATTTT.

CDR3 coding DNA: TGTGCCAGCAGTGAAGGGACAGGGTCGGGCACTGAAGCTTTCTTT. It encodes CASSEGTGSGTEAFF. The chain uses TRBV6-1 and TRBJ1-1; 8 bases match TRBD1. CDR3 size: 15 residues. The J segment lost 4 bases and the V segment lost 1 base, leaving 5 bases of the junction unmatched. Germline values: CDR1 MNHNS, CDR2 SASEGT.

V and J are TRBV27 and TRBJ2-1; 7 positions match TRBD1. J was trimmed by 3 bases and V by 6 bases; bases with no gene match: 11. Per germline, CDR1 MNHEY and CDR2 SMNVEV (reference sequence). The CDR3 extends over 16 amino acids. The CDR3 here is CASRVQGLQFYNEQFF. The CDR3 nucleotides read TGTGCCAGCAGAGTACAGGGGCTGCAATTCTACAATGAGCAGTTCTTC.

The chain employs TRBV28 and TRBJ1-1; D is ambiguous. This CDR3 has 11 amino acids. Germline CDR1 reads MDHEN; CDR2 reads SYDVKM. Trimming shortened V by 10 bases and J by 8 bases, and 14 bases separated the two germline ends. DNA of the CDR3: TGTGCCACCGTTCGGGGTGCAGAAGCTTTCTTT. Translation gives CATVRGAEAFF. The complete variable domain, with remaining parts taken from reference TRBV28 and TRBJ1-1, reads DVKVTQSSRYLVKRTGEKVFLECVQDMDHENMFWYRQDPGLGLRLIYFSYDVKMKEKGDIPEGYSVSREKKERFSLILESASTNQTSMYLCATVRGAEAFFGQGTRLTVV.

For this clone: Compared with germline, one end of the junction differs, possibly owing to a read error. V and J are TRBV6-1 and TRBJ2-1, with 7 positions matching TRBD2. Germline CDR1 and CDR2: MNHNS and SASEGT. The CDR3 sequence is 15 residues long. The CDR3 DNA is TGTGCCGGCAGTGAACTGGGGGGGACTACCAATGAGCAGTTCTTC. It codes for CAGSELGGTTNEQFF.

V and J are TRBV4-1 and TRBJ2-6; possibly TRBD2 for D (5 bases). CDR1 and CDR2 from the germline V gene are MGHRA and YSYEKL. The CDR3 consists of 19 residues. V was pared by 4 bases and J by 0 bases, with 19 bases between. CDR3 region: CASSPRAVDSISGANVLTF. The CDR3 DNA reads TGCGCCAGCAGCCCTCGGGCAGTGGACTCAATCTCTGGGGCCAACGTCCTGACTTTC.

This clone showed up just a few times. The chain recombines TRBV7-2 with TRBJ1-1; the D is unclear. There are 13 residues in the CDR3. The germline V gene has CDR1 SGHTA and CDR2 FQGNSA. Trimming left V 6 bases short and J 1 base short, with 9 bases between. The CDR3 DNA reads TGTGCCAGCAGAGCGGGCCAGAACACTGAAGCTTTCTTT. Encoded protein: CASRAGQNTEAFF.

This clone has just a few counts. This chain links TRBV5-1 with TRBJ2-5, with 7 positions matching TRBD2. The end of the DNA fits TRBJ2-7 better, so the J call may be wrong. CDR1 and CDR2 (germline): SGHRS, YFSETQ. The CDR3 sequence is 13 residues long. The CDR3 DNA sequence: TGCGCCAGCAGCCAAGTTCCTAGCGGCGAGCAGTACTTC. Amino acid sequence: CASSQVPSGEQYF.

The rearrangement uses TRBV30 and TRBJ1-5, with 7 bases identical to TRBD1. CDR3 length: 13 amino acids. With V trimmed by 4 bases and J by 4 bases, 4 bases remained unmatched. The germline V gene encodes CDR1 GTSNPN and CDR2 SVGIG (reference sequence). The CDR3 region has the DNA TGTGCCTGGACTAAGGGGGCGAATCAGCCCCAGCATTTT. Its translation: CAWTKGANQPQHF.

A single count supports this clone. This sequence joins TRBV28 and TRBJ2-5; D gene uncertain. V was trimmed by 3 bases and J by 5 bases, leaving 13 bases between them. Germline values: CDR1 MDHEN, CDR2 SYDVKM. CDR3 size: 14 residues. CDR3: CASSLAPPWETQYF. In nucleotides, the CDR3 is TGTGCCAGCAGTTTGGCCCCCCCCTGGGAGACCCAGTACTTC.

CDR3 nucleotide sequence: TGTGCCAGTAGGACTAGCGGGAGGGTCACCTACAATGAGCAGTTCTTC. It codes for CASRTSGRVTYNEQFF. This chain links TRBV19 with TRBJ2-1; 14 bases match TRBD2. CDR1 LNHDA and CDR2 SQIVND come from the germline V gene (reference sequence). Losses at the gene ends were 6 bases for V and 2 bases for J; bases not matched to a gene: 3. The CDR3 consists of 16 residues. Looking up the rest from reference TRBV19 and TRBJ2-1 gives the full variable domain: DGGITQSPKYLFRKEGQNVTLSCEQNLNHDAMYWYRQDPGQGLRLIYYSQIVNDFQKGDIAEGYSVSREKKESFPLTVTSAQKNPTAFYLCASRTSGRVTYNEQFFGPGTRLTVL.

This chain's CDR3 is CASKLAGSYNEQFF. The CDR3 nucleotides read TGTGCCAGCAAGCTAGCGGGCTCCTACAATGAGCAGTTCTTC. The chain joins TRBV2 to TRBJ2-1; TRBD2 agrees at 8 bases. The CDR3 extends over 14 amino acids. V was clipped by 7 bases and J by 0 bases; unmatched bases: 2. Germline-derived CDR1 and CDR2 are SNHLY and FYNNEI.

CDR3 DNA sequence: TGTGCCAGCAGCTTAGAGGCACGCTACCGGGGTACGCAGTATTTT. Encoded protein: CASSLEARYRGTQYF. This chain joins TRBV7-2 and TRBJ2-3, with TRBD2 as a possible D gene (5 bases). V was trimmed by 1 base and J by 8 bases, leaving 16 bases between them. CDR1 is SGHTA and CDR2 is FQGNSA in the germline V gene. The CDR3 consists of 15 residues.

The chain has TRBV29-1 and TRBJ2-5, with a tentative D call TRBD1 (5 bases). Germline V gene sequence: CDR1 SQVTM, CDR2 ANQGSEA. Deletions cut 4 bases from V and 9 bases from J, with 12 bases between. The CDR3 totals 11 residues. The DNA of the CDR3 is TGCAGCGTTGGGGCCCAACAGGCCCAGTACTTC. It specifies CSVGAQQAQYF.

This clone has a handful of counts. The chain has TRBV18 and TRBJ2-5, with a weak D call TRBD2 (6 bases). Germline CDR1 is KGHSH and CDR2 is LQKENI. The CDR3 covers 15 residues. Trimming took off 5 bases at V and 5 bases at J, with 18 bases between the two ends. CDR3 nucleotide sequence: TGTGCCAGCTCAGCCGGGGAGGCCCGGCGGGAGACCCAGTACTTC. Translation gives CASSAGEARRETQYF.

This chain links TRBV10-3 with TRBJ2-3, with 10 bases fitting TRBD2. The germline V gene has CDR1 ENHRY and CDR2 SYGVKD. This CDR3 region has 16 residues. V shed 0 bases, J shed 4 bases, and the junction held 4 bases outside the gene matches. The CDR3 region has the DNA TGTGCCATCAGTGAGTCGGGCAGCGGGAGGGCAGATACGCAGTATTTT. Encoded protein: CAISESGSGRADTQYF.

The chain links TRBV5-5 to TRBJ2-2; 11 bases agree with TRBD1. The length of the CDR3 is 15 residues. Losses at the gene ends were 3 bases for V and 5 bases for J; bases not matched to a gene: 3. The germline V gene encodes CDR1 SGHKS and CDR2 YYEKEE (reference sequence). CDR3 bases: TGTGCCAGCAGCTGGGACAGGGGGAGGACCGGGGAGCTGTTTTTT. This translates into CASSWDRGRTGELFF.

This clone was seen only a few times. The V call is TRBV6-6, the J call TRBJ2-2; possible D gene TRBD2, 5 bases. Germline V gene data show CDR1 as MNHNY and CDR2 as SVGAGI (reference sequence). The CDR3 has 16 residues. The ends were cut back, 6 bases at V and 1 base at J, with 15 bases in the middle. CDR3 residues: CASSTPDGMNTGELFF. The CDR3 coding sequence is TGTGCCAGCAGCACCCCGGACGGGATGAACACCGGGGAGCTGTTTTTT.

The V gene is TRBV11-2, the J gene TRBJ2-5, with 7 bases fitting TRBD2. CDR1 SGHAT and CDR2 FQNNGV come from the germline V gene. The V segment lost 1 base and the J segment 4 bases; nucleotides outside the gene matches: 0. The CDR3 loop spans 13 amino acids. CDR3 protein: CASSLGTRETQYF. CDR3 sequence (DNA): TGTGCCAGCAGCTTAGGGACTAGAGAGACCCAGTACTTC.

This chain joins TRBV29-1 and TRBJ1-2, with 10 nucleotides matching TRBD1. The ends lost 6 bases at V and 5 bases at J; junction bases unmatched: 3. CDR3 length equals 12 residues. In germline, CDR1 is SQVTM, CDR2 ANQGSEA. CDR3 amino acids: CSVADRGYGYTF. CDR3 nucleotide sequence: TGCAGCGTCGCGGACAGGGGGTATGGCTACACCTTC.

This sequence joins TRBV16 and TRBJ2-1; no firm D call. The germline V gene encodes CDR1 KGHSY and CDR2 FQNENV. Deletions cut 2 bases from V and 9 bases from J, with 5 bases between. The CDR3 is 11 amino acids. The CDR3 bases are TGTGCCAGCAGCCAACAGGTTGAGCAGTTCTTC. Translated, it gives CASSQQVEQFF.

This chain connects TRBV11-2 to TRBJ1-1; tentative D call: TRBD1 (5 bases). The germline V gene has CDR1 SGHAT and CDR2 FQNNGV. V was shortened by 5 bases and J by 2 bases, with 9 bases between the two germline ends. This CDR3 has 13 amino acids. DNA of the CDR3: TGTGCCAGCAGCCCCGGACACAACACTGAAGCTTTCTTT. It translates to CASSPGHNTEAFF.

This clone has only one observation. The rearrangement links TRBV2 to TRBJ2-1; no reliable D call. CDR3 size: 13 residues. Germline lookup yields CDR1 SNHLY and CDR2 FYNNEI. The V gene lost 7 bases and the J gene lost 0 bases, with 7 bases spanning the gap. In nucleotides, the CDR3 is TGTGCCAGCACGGGTAGCTCCTACAATGAGCAGTTCTTC. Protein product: CASTGSSYNEQFF.

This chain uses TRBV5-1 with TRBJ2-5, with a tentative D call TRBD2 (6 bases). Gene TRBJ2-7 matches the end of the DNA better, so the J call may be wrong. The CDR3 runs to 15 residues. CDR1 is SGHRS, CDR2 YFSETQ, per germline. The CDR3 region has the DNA TGCGCCAGCAGCTTGGAGGCTAGCGCAGCCTACGAGCAGTACTTC. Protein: CASSLEASAAYEQYF.

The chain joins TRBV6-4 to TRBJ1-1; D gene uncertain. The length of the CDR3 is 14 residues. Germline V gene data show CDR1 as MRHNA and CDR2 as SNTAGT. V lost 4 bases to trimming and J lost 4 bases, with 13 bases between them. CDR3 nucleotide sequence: TGTGCCAGCAGTGCCTTTTTCGAGAGCACTGAAGCTTTCTTT. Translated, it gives CASSAFFESTEAFF.

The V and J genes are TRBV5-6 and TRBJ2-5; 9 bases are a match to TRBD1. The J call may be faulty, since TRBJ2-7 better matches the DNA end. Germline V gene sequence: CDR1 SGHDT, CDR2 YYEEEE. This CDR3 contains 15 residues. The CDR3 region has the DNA TGTGCCAGCAGCTCCCGACAGGGGGTAAGATACGAGCAGTACTTC. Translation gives CASSSRQGVRYEQYF.

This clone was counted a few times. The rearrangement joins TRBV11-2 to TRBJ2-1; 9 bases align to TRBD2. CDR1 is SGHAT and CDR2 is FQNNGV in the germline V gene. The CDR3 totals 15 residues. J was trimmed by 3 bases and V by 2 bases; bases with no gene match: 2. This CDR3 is CASSLLAGNYNEQFF. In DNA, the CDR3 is TGTGCCAGCAGCTTACTAGCGGGAAACTACAATGAGCAGTTCTTC.

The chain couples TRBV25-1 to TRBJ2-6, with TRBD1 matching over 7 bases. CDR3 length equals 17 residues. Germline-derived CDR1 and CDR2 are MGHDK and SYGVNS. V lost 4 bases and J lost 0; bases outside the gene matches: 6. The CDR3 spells CASSGARGSSGANVLTF. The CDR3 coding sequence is TGTGCCAGCAGTGGAGCCAGGGGGAGCTCTGGGGCCAACGTCCTGACTTTC.

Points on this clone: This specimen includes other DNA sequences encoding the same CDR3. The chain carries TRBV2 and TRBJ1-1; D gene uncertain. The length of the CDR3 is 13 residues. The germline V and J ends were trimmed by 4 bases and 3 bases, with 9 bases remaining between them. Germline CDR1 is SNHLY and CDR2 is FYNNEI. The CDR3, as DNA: TGTGCCAGCAGTGCCGCCAGTCACACTGAAGCTTTCTTT. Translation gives CASSAASHTEAFF.

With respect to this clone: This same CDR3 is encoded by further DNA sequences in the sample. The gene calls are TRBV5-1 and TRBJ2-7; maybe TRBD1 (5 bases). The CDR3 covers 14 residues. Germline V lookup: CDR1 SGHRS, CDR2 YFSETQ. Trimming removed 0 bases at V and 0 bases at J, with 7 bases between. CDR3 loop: CASSLVGDSYEQYF. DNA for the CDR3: TGCGCCAGCAGCTTGGTAGGGGACTCCTACGAGCAGTACTTC.